The clone carrying this T cell receptor beta chain was counted at least ten times. The sample is drawn from a study of early T cells in non-severe SARS-CoV-2 infection. V was clipped by 4 bases and J by 5 bases, with 22 bases between them. This CDR3 is built from 16 residues. Looked up from germline, CDR1 is SGHRS and CDR2 is YFSETQ. Each CDR3 protein gets one entry after TCRdb re-called the 5' RACE reads with MiXCR. The table lists 40,000 to 45,000 distinct CDR3 sequences, 9% to 15% of them singletons. Sequences were obtained from whole blood. This TCR came from an adult who was a healthcare worker with PCR-confirmed SARS-CoV-2 infection or an uninfected control (not recorded which). The rearrangement links TRBV5-1 to TRBJ2-7, with D hard to call. Written as DNA, the CDR3 is TGCGCCAGCAGCCTGGGTGGCGGTTCTAGGTCCAACGAGCAGTACTTC. It yields the protein CASSLGGGSRSNEQYF.